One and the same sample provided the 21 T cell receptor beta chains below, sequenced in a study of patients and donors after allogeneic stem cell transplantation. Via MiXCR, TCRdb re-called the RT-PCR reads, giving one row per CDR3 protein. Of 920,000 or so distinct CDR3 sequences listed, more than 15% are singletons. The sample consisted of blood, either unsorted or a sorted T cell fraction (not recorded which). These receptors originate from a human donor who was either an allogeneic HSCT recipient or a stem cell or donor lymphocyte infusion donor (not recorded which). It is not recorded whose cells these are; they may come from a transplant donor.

The CDR3 DNA sequence: TGTGCCAGCAGTCCCCGGACAGGGGGAGAAAACTATGGCTACACCTTC. The encoded protein is CASSPRTGGENYGYTF. The chain is built from TRBV6-2 or TRBV6-3 and TRBJ1-2; 10 bases are shared with TRBD1. V lost 5 bases and J lost 2; bases outside the gene matches: 8. Germline-derived CDR1 and CDR2 are MNHEY and SVGEGT. The CDR3 contains 16 residues.

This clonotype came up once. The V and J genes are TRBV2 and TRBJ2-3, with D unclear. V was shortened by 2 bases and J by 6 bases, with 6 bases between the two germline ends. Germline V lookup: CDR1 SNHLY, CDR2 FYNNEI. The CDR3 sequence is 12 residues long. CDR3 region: CASSELGDTQYF. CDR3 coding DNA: TGTGCCAGCAGTGAACTGGGGGATACGCAGTATTTT.

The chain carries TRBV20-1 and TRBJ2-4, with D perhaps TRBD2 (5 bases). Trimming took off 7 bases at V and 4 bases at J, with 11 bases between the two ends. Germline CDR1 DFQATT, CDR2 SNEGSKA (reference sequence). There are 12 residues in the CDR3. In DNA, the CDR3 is TGCAGTGTGTCCGGGGTGAAAAACATTCAGTACTTC. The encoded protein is CSVSGVKNIQYF.

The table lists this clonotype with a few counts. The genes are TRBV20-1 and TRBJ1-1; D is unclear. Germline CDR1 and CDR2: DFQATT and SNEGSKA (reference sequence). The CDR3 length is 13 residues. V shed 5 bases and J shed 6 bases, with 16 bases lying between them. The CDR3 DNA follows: TGCAGTGCTCCCTTGGAGGCGCGCGCTGAAGCTTTCTTT. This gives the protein CSAPLEARAEAFF.

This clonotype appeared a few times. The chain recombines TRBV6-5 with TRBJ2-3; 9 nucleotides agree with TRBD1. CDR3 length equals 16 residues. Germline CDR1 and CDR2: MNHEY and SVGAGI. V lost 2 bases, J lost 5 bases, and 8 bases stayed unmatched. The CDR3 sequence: CASSYARQGVGDTQYF. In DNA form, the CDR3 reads TGTGCCAGCAGTTACGCCCGACAGGGGGTTGGAGATACGCAGTATTTT.

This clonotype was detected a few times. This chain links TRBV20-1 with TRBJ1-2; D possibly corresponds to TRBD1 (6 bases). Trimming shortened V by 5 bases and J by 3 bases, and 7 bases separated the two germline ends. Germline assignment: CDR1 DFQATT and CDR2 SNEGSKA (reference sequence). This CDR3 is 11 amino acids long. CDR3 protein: CSARTDYGYTF. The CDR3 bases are TGCAGTGCTCGGACAGACTATGGCTACACCTTC.

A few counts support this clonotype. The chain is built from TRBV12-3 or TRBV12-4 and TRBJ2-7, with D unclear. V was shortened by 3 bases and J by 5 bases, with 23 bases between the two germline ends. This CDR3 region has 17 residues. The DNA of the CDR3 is TGTGCCAGCAGTTTTAAAGGACGGCCTGGTGGGGTAGACGAGCAGTACTTC. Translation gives CASSFKGRPGGVDEQYF.

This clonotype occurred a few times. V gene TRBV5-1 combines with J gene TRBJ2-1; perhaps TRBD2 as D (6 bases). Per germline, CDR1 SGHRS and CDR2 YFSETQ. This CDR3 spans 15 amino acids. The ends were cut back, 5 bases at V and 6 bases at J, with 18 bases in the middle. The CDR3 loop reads CASSLDGTDFNEQFF. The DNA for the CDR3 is TGCGCCAGCAGTTTAGACGGGACTGACTTCAATGAGCAGTTCTTC.

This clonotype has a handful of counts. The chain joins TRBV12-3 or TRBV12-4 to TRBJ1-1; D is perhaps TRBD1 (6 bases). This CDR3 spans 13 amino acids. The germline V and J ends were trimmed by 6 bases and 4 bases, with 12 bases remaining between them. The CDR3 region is CASRYRDPTEAFF. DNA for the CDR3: TGTGCCAGCAGATACAGGGACCCCACTGAAGCTTTCTTT.

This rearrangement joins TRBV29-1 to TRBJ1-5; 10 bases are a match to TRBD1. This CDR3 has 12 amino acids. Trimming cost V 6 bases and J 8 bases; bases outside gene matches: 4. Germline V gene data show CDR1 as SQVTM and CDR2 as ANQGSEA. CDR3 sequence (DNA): TGCAGCGTCGGGACAGGGGAGGAGCCCCAGCATTTT. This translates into CSVGTGEEPQHF.

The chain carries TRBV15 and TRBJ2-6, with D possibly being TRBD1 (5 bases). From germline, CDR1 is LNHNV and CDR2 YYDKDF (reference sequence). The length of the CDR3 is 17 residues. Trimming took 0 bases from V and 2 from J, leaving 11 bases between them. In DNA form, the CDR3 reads TGTGCCACCAGCAGAGATGGAGCAGGGCCTGGGGCCAACGTCCTGACTTTC. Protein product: CATSRDGAGPGANVLTF.

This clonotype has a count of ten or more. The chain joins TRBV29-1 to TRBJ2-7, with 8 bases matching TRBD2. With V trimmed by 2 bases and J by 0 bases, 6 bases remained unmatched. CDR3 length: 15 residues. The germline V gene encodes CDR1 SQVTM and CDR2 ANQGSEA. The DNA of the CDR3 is TGCAGCGTTGAACCAGCGGGAGAGAACTCCTACGAGCAGTACTTC. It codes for CSVEPAGENSYEQYF.

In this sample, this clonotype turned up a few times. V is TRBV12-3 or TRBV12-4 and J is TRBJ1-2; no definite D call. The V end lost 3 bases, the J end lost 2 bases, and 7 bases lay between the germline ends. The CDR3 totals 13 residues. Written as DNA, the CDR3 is TGTGCCAGCAGTTTCGACGCGAACTATGGCTACACCTTC. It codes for CASSFDANYGYTF.

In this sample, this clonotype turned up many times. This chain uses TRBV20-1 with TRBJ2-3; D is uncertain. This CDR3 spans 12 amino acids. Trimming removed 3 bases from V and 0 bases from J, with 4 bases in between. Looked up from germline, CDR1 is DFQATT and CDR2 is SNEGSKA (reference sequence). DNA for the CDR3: TGCAGTGCTAGCACCAGCACAGATACGCAGTATTTT. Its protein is CSASTSTDTQYF.

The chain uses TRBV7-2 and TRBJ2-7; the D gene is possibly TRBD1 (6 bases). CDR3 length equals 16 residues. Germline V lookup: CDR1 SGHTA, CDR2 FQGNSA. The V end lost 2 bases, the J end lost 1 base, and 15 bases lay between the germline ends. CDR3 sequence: CASSLIASDSSYEQYF. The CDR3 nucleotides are TGTGCCAGCAGCTTAATAGCCTCGGACAGTTCCTACGAGCAGTACTTC.

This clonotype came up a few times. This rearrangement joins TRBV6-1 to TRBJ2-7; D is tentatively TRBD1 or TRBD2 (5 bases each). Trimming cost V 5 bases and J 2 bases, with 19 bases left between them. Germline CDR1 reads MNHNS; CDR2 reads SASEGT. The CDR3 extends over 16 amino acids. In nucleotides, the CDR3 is TGTGCCAGCAGTACTACCGCCGGGACGGCGACCTACGAGCAGTACTTC. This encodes CASSTTAGTATYEQYF.

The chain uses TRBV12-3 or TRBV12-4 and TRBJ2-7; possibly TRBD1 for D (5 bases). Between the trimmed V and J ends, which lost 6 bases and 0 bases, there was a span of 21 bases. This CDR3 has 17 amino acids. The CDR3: CASSRRQPTYPSYEQYF. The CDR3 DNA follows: TGTGCCAGCAGCCGTCGACAGCCAACCTATCCCTCCTACGAGCAGTACTTC.

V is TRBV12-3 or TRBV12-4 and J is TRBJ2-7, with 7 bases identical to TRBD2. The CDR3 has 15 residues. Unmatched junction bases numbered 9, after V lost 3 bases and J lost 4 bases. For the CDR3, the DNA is TGTGCCAGCAGTTTGTATCGGCTAGCGGCTTACGAGCAGTACTTC. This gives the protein CASSLYRLAAYEQYF.

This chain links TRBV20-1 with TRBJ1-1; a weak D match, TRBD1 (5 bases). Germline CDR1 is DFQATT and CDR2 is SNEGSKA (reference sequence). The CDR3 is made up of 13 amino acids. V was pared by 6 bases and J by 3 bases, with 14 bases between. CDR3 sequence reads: CSARNRRDTEAFF. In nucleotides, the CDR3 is TGCAGTGCCCGGAACAGGCGGGACACTGAAGCTTTCTTT.

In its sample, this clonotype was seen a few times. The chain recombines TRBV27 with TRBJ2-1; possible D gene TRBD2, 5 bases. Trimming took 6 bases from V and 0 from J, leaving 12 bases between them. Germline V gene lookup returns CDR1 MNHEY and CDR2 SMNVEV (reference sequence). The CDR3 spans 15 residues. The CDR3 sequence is CASRIGVSSYNEQFF. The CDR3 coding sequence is TGTGCCAGCAGGATCGGGGTTAGCTCCTACAATGAGCAGTTCTTC.

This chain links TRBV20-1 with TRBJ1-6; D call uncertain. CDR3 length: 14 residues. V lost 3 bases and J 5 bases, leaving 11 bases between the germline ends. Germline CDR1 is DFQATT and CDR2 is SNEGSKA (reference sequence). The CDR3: CSASFGDNNSPLHF. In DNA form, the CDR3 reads TGCAGTGCTAGCTTCGGGGATAATAATTCACCCCTCCACTTT.